This TCR beta chain comes out of a study of blood T cells in healthy people across ages. At least 5 micrograms of total RNA were extracted per sample. A J-beta primer mix and a sample-barcoded 5' primer were used in a second PCR of roughly 6 to 12 cycles. CDR3-containing paired-end reads numbering at least 2.5 million came from each sample. One entry per CDR3 protein, called by TCRdb with MiXCR from the 5' RACE reads. The table includes hundreds of thousands of distinct CDR3 sequences, 44% detected once. This clonotype was picked up many times. Just one base apart from a much larger clone, this may be a read error. The V gene lost 6 bases and the J gene lost 11 bases, with 22 bases spanning the gap. Germline CDR1 LGHNT, CDR2 FRNRAP. The CDR3 extends over 14 amino acids.

The source is a man between 60 and 75 years old in good health. This chain links TRBV12-5 with TRBJ2-5; no clear D. What was sequenced was blood. CDR3 sequence (DNA): TGTGCTAGTGGCAAAGGCGGCTCTATAAATGAGCAGTACTTC. Its protein product is CASGKGGSINEQYF.